One and the same sample provided the 10 T cell receptor beta chains below, sequenced in a study of cytomegalovirus exposure and HLA in healthy donors. The PCR used 60 Vbeta and 13 Jbeta primers. Sequencing was performed with immunoSEQ multiplex PCR; in TCRdb, only in-frame clones are kept and a portion is missing. The table has about 240,000 clones, approximately 85% seen once. Sample: PBMCs. Every receptor here comes from a girl aged 2-15 years in good health and CMV-seronegative.

This CDR3 reads CASSLARGGGEAFF. The CDR3 DNA reads as TGTGCCAGCAGCTTAGCGCGGGGGGGTGGCGAAGCTTTCTTT. This chain links TRBV7-6 with TRBJ1-1; D might be TRBD1 (5 bases). The CDR3 is 14 residues long. The ends were cut back, 0 bases at V and 8 bases at J, with 13 bases in the middle. Looked up from germline, CDR1 is SGHVS and CDR2 is FNYEAQ.

Concerning this clone itself: In the same sample, other DNA sequences code for this CDR3. This sequence joins TRBV5-1 and TRBJ2-3, with D tentatively TRBD2 (6 bases). The germline gives CDR1 SGHRS, CDR2 YFSETQ. The V end lost 4 bases, the J end lost 0 bases, and 12 bases lay between the germline ends. CDR3 size: 15 residues. In nucleotides, the CDR3 is TGCGCCAGCAGCCTTGGAGGGCCTAGCACAGATACGCAGTATTTT. This translates into CASSLGGPSTDTQYF.

The rearrangement uses TRBV5-1 and TRBJ2-2; the D gene is possibly TRBD1 (5 bases). Germline V gene sequence: CDR1 SGHRS, CDR2 YFSETQ. Trimming left V 5 bases short and J 6 bases short, with 8 bases between. CDR3 length: 12 amino acids. CDR3 amino acids: CASSLGAGELFF. CDR3 in DNA: TGCGCCAGCAGTTTAGGGGCCGGGGAGCTGTTTTTT.

The chain is built from TRBV19 and TRBJ1-1; 7 bases fit TRBD1. From germline, CDR1 is LNHDA and CDR2 SQIVND (reference sequence). V shed 2 bases, J shed 6 bases, and the junction held 6 bases outside the gene matches. This CDR3 is built from 14 residues. The CDR3 nucleotides are TGTGCCAGTAGTATAAAGAGGACAGGCTCTGAAGCTTTCTTT. Translation gives CASSIKRTGSEAFF.

The chain employs TRBV5-8 and TRBJ2-1; tentative D call: TRBD2 (6 bases). The CDR3 sequence is 14 residues long. Germline-derived CDR1 and CDR2 are SGHTS and YDEGEE. The V gene lost 9 bases and the J gene lost 2 bases, with 15 bases spanning the gap. CDR3 residues: CAITPGTPYNEQFF. The DNA of the CDR3 is TGTGCCATAACGCCCGGGACTCCCTACAATGAGCAGTTCTTC.

The chain is built from TRBV5-1 and TRBJ2-7; 7 bases match TRBD2. CDR3 length: 15 amino acids. Germline loops: CDR1 SGHRS, CDR2 YFSETQ. V trimming: 2 bases; J trimming: 2 bases; junction bases outside the gene matches: 7. The CDR3 coding sequence is TGCGCCAGCAGCTTAAACGGGGGGACCCCCTACGAGCAGTACTTC. Translated, it gives CASSLNGGTPYEQYF.

This chain joins TRBV6-6 and TRBJ1-4, with D possibly matching TRBD1 (5 bases). V was cut by 0 bases and J by 3 bases, with 11 bases left in between. Germline V CDR1 and CDR2: MNHNY, SVGAGI (reference sequence). CDR3 size: 16 residues. The CDR3 sequence: CASSYSGRGSNEKLFF. The CDR3 bases are TGTGCCAGCAGTTACTCAGGCCGGGGGTCTAATGAAAAACTGTTTTTT.

V is TRBV10-3 and J is TRBJ1-1; 9 bases are shared with TRBD1. V was pared by 6 bases and J by 1 base, with 3 bases of the junction left unmatched. Germline V lookup: CDR1 ENHRY, CDR2 SYGVKD. This CDR3 region has 14 residues. CDR3 loop: CAISTGGANTEAFF. In DNA, the CDR3 is TGTGCCATCAGCACAGGGGGCGCGAACACTGAAGCTTTCTTT.

The chain employs TRBV11-1 and TRBJ2-1, with 15 bases lining up with TRBD2. Trimming at V came to 6 bases and at J to 3 bases, leaving 6 bases not matched to a gene. From germline, CDR1 is SGHAT and CDR2 FQDESV (reference sequence). The length of the CDR3 is 17 residues. The CDR3 is CASRTGLAGGGYNEQFF. The CDR3 DNA sequence: TGTGCCAGCAGGACAGGACTAGCGGGAGGGGGCTACAATGAGCAGTTCTTC.

V and J are TRBV5-4 and TRBJ2-1; 14 nucleotides line up with TRBD2. This CDR3 contains 15 residues. V lost 4 bases and J lost 8; bases outside the gene matches: 5. Germline lookup yields CDR1 SGHNT and CDR2 YYREEE (reference sequence). CDR3 coding DNA: TGTGCCAGCAGCCTGGGACTAGCGGGAGATTATGAGCAGTTCTTC. This gives the protein CASSLGLAGDYEQFF.